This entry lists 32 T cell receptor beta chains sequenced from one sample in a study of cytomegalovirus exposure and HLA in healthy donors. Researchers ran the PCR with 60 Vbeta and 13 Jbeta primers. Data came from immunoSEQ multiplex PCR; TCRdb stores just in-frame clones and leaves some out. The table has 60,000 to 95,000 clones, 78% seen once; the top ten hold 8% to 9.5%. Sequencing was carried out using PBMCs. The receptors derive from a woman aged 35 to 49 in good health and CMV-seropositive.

The DNA of the CDR3 is TGTGCCATCGGAATCGGGGATGAGCAGTTCTTC. Translated: CAIGIGDEQFF. The chain uses TRBV10-3 and TRBJ2-1, with D possibly TRBD2 on 5 matching bases. The germline V gene has CDR1 ENHRY and CDR2 SYGVKD. V lost 8 bases and J 8 bases, leaving 10 bases between the germline ends. CDR3 length: 11 residues.

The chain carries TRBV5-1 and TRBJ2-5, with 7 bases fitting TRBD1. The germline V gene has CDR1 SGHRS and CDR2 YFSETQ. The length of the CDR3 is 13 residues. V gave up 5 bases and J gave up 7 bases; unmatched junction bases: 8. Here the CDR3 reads CASRPGTEGTQYF. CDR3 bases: TGCGCCAGCAGGCCCGGGACAGAGGGGACCCAGTACTTC.

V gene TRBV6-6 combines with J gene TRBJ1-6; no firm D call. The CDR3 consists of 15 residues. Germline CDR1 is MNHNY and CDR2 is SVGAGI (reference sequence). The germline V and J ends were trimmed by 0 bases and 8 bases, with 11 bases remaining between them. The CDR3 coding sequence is TGTGCCAGCAGTTACTCTACCTACGAGGATTCACCCCTCCACTTT. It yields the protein CASSYSTYEDSPLHF.

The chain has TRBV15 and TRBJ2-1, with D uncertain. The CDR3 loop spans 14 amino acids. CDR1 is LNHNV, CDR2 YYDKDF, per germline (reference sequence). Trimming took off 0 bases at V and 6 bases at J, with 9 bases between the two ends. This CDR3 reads CATSRDGHLNEQFF. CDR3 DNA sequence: TGTGCCACCAGCAGAGATGGGCACCTCAATGAGCAGTTCTTC.

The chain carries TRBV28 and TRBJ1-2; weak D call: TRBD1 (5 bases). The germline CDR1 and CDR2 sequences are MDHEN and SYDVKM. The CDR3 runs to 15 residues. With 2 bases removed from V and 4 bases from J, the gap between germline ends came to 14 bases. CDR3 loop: CASSLMSRQFYGYTF. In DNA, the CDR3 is TGTGCCAGCAGTTTAATGTCTAGACAGTTCTATGGCTACACCTTC.

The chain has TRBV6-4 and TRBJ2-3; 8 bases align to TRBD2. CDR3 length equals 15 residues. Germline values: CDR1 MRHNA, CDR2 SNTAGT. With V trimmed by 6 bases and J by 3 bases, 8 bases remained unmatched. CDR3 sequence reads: CASRTRQRGTDTQYF. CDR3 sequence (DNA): TGTGCCAGCAGGACTAGACAGCGGGGGACAGATACGCAGTATTTT.

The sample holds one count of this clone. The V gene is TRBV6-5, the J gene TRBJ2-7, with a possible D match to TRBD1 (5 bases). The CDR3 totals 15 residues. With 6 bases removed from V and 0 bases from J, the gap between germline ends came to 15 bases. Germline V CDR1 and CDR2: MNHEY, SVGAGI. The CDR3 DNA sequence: TGTGCCAGCAGAACCGACAGAGAGTTCTCCTACGAGCAGTACTTC. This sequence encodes CASRTDREFSYEQYF.

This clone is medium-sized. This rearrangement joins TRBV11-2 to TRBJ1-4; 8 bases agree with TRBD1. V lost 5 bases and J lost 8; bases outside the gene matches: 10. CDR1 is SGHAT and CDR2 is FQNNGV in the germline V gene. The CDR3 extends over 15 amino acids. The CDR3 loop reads CASSHESGGDEKLFF. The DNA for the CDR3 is TGTGCCAGCAGCCATGAGTCAGGGGGCGACGAAAAACTGTTTTTT.

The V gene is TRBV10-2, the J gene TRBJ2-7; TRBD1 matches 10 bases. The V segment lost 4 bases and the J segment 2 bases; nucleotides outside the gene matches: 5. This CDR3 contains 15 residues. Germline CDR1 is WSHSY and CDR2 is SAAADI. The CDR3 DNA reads TGCGCCAGCAGTGGGGGTGGGACAGGGGCCTACGAGCAGTACTTC. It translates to CASSGGGTGAYEQYF.

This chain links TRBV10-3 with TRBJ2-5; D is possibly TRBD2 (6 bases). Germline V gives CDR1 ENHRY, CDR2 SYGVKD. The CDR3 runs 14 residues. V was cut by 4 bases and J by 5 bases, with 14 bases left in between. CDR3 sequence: CAISGDWDSETQYF. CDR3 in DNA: TGTGCCATCAGTGGGGACTGGGACTCCGAGACCCAGTACTTC.

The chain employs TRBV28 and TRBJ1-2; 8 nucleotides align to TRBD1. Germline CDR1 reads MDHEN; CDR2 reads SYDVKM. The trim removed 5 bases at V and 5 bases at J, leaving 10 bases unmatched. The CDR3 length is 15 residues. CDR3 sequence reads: CASSPPDRGQYGYTF. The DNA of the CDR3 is TGTGCCAGCAGTCCGCCCGACAGGGGACAATATGGCTACACCTTC.

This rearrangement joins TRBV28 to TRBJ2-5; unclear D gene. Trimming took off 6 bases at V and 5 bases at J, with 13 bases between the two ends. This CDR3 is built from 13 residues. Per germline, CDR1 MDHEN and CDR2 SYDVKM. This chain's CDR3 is CASSQMNTETQYF. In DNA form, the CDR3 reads TGTGCCAGCAGCCAGATGAATACGGAGACCCAGTACTTC.

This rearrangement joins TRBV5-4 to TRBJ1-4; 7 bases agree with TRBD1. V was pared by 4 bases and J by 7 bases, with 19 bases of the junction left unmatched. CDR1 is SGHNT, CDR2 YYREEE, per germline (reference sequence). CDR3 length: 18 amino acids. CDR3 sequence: CASSLRGGQQGPREKLFF. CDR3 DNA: TGTGCCAGCAGCCTGCGGGGAGGACAACAGGGGCCCCGTGAAAAACTGTTTTTT. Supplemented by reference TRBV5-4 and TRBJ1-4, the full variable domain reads ETGVTQSPTHLIKTRGQQVTLRCSSQSGHNTVSWYQQALGQGPQFIFQYYREEENGRGNFPPRFSGLQFPNYSSELNVNALELDDSALYLCASSLRGGQQGPREKLFFGSGTQLSVL.

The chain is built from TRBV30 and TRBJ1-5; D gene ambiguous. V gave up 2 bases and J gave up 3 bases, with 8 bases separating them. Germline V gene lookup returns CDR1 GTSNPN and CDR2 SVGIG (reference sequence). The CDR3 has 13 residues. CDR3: CAWSLAVNQPQHF. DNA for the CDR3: TGTGCCTGGAGTTTGGCAGTCAATCAGCCCCAGCATTTT.

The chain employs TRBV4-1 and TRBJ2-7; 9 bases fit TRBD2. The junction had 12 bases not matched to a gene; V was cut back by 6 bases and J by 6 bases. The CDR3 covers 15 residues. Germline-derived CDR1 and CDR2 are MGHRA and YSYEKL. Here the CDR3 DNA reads TGCGCCAGCAGTCTGCGGGGAGCGGGAGGAGCCGAGCAGTACTTC. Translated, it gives CASSLRGAGGAEQYF.

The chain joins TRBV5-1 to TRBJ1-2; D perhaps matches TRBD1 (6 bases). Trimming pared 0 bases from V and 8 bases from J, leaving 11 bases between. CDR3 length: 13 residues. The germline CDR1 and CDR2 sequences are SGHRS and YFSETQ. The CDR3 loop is CASSLDRDKGYTF. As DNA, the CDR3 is TGCGCCAGCAGCTTGGACCGGGACAAGGGCTACACCTTC.

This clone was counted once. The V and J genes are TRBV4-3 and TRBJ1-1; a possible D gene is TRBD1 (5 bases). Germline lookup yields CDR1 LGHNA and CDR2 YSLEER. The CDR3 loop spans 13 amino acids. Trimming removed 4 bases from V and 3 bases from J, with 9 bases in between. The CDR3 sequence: CASSPRTYTEAFF. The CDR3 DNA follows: TGCGCCAGCAGCCCGAGGACATACACTGAAGCTTTCTTT.

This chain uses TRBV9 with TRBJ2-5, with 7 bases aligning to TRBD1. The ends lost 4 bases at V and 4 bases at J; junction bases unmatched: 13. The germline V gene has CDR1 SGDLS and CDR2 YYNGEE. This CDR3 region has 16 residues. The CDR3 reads CASSPQTGYLGETQYF. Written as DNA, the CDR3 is TGTGCCAGCAGCCCCCAGACAGGGTATCTGGGAGAGACCCAGTACTTC.

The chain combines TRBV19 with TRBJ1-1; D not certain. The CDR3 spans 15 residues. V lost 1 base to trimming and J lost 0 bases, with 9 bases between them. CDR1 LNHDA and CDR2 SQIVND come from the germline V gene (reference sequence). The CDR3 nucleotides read TGTGCCAGTAGTATAGCCCCGGGATTGAACACTGAAGCTTTCTTT. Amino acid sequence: CASSIAPGLNTEAFF.

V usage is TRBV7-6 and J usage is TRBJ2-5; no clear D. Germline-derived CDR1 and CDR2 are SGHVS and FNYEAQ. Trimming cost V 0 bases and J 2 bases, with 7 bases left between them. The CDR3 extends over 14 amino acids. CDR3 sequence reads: CASSLALQQETQYF. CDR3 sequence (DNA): TGTGCCAGCAGCTTAGCGCTACAGCAAGAGACCCAGTACTTC. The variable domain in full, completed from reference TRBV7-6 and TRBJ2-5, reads GAGVSQSPRYKVTKRGQDVALRCDPISGHVSLYWYRQALGQGPEFLTYFNYEAQQDKSGLPNDRFSAERPEGSISTLTIQRTEQRDSAMYRCASSLALQQETQYFGPGTRLLVL.

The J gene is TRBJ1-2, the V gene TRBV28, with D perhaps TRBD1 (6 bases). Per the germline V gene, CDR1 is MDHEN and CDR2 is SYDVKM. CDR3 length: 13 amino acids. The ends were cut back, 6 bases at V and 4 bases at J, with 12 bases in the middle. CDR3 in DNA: TGTGCCAGCAGCCCAGGGGAAGCCTATGGCTACACCTTC. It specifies CASSPGEAYGYTF.

The CDR3 region is CASTHSGVNQPQHF. The CDR3 bases are TGTGCCAGTACCCACTCAGGGGTCAATCAGCCCCAGCATTTT. This chain links TRBV19 with TRBJ1-5, with D possibly being TRBD1 (6 bases). The V and J ends lost 7 bases and 3 bases respectively, with 13 bases between them. The V gene's germline CDR1 is LNHDA and CDR2 SQIVND (reference sequence). This CDR3 comprises 14 residues.

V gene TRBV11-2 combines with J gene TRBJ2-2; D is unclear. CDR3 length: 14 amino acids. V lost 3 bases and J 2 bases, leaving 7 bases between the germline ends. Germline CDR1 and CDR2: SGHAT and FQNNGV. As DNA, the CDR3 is TGTGCCAGCAGCTTTAATTTAAACACCGGGGAGCTGTTTTTT. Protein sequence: CASSFNLNTGELFF.

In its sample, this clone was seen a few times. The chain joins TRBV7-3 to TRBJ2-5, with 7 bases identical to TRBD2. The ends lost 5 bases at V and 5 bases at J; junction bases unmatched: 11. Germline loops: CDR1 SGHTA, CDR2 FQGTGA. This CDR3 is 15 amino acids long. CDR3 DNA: TGTGCCAGCAGCCGGCGGGGGTGGGGCGGGGAGACCCAGTACTTC. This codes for CASSRRGWGGETQYF.

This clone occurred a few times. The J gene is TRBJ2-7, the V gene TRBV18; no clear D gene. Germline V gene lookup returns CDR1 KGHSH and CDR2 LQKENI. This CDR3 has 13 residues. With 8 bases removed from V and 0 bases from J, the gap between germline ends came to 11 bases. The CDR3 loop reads CASTTSSSYEQYF. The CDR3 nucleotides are TGTGCCAGCACGACTTCTAGCTCCTACGAGCAGTACTTC.

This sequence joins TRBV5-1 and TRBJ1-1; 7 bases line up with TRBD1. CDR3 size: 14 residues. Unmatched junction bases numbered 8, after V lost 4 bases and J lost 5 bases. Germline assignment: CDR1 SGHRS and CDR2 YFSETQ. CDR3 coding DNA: TGCGCCAGCAGCGAAACAGGGGTTGGGACTGAAGCTTTCTTT. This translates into CASSETGVGTEAFF.

The CDR3 reads CASSPGLRGTDTQYF. The CDR3 nucleotides read TGTGCCAGCAGCCCCGGTTTACGGGGCACAGATACGCAGTATTTT. This chain uses TRBV4-2 with TRBJ2-3, with D uncertain. The CDR3 is 15 amino acids. Trimming removed 4 bases at V and 1 base at J, with 12 bases between. Germline values: CDR1 LGHNA, CDR2 YNFKEQ.

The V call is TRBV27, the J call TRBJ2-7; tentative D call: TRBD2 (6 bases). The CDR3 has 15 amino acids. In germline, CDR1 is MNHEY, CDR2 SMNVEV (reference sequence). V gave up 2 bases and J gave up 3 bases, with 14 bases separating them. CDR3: CASSLSAGRVYEQYF. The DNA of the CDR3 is TGTGCCAGCAGTTTAAGCGCGGGACGGGTCTACGAGCAGTACTTC.

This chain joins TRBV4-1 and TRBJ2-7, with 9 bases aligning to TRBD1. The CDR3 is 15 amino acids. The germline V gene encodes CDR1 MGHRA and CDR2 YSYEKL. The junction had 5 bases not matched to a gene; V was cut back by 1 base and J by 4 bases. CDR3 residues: CASSQVRDREYEQYF. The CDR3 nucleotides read TGCGCCAGCAGCCAAGTCCGGGACAGGGAGTACGAGCAGTACTTC.

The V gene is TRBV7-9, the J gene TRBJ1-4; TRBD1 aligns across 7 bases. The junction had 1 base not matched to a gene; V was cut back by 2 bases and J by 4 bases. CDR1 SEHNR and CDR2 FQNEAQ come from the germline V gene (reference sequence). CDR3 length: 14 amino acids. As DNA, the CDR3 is TGTGCCAGCAGCTTACAGGGGGTTAATGAAAAACTGTTTTTT. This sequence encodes CASSLQGVNEKLFF. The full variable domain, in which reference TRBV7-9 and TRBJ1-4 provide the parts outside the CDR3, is DTGVSQNPRHKITKRGQNVTFRCDPISEHNRLYWYRQTLGQGPEFLTYFQNEAQLEKSRLLSDRFSAERPKGSFSTLEIQRTEQGDSAMYLCASSLQGVNEKLFFGSGTQLSVL.

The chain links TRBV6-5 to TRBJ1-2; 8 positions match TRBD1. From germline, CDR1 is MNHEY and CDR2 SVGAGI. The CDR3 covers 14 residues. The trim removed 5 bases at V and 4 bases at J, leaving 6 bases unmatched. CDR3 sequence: CASSALTGGYGYTF. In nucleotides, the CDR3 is TGTGCCAGCAGTGCCCTTACAGGGGGCTATGGCTACACCTTC.

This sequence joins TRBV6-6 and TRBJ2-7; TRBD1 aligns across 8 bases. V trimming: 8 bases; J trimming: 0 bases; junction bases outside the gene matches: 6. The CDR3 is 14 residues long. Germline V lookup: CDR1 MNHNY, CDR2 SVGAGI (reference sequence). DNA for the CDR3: TGTGCCAGCTGGAACAGGGGGAGCTCCTACGAGCAGTACTTC. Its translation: CASWNRGSSYEQYF.